This paragraph covers one T cell receptor beta chain sequence. The data were taken from a study of blood T cell repertoires in COVID-19. The overall study: Spain, Italy and the United States supplied samples that represented acute and convalescent COVID-19. PBMCs, B-cell-depleted T cells, or T cells provided the cDNA or gDNA that made up the material.

Germline V gives CDR1 LGHDT, CDR2 YNNKEL (reference sequence). The ends lost 5 bases at V and 5 bases at J; junction bases unmatched: 8. CDR3 size: 15 residues. The authors' processing: Scientists estimated how many nucleated cells there were by amplifying reference gene primers. Only in-frame clones appear in the TCRdb table, and some are missing; sequencing was by immunoSEQ multiplex PCR. The V and J calls and clone size are taken from that table; D and trimming were inferred from the DNA. The sample contains about 58,000 clones, roughly 90% of which appear only once. The specimen was peripheral blood. The clonotype comes from a man aged 55 to 70 with active COVID-19. The rearrangement links TRBV3-1 (or the pseudogene TRBV3-2) to TRBJ2-7; TRBD2 matches 11 bases. The CDR3: CASSSGLAGLHEQYF. Here the CDR3 DNA reads TGTGCCAGCAGCTCCGGACTAGCGGGTTTGCACGAGCAGTACTTC.